One and the same sample provided the 10 T cell receptor beta chains below, sequenced in a study of Tregs in tolerant kidney transplant recipients. The method was immunoSEQ multiplex PCR; TCRdb's version includes in-frame clones alone and lacks a portion of them. This table holds about 23,000 clones. The nonmyeloablative bone marrow transplants came from related graft donors, with transient mixed chimerism. The sequenced sample was CD4+ T cells from blood (PBMCs), obtained 6 months after the transplant. The receptor source for this set is a human patient who received a combined kidney and bone marrow transplant. Some of the T cells may derive from the graft donor.

Comment on this clone: The CDR3 goes on 3 residues after the read ends, and that part is filled in from the germline J gene. The rearrangement joins TRBV30 to TRBJ2-7; TRBD1 agrees at 7 bases. Per germline, CDR1 GTSNPN and CDR2 SVGIG (reference sequence). This CDR3 spans 13 amino acids. J lost 3 bases, V lost 7 bases, and 9 bases had no gene match. The CDR3 DNA, read in part, is TGTGCCTCCAAGGGGACAGCCCTCTACGAG. Residues: CASKGTALYE. The whole CDR3 is CASKGTALYEQYF.

CDR3 bases read: TGCAGCGTTTATGCAGCGGGAGTTGGTTCGTACGAG. This encodes CSVYAAGVGSYE. The entire CDR3 is CSVYAAGVGSYEQYF. The chain couples TRBV29-1 to TRBJ2-7; 8 bases are a match to TRBD2. The read comes to an end 3 residues before the CDR3 does, leaving the germline J gene to fill in the end. Germline V gene lookup returns CDR1 SQVTM and CDR2 ANQGSEA. Germline trimming cut 5 bases from V and 4 bases from J; bases unmatched to any gene: 13. This CDR3 has 15 residues.

Details on this clone: The read stops 3 residues short of the end of the CDR3; the missing end is completed from the germline J gene. The gene calls are TRBV18 and TRBJ1-5; the D gene is possibly TRBD1 (6 bases). V gave up 2 bases and J gave up 4 bases, with 15 bases separating them. The CDR3 is 16 amino acids. CDR1 and CDR2 (germline): KGHSH, LQKENI. The sequenced part of the CDR3 DNA is TGTGCCAGCTCACCAAGTTTACTGGGGGCGAATCAGCCC. Protein product: CASSPSLLGANQP. The whole CDR3 region reads CASSPSLLGANQPQHF.

In the case of this clone: With the read ending 3 residues before the CDR3 end, the germline J gene is used to fill in that end. The chain recombines TRBV2 with TRBJ2-7, with D perhaps TRBD1 (5 bases). Germline values: CDR1 SNHLY, CDR2 FYNNEI. V lost 7 bases, J lost 3 bases, and 13 bases lay in between. This CDR3 spans 13 amino acids. The CDR3 here is CASTRQPNYEQYF. The DNA read from the CDR3 is TGTGCCAGCACTCGACAGCCGAACTACGAG.

Remarks on this clone: Sequencing ends 3 residues short of the CDR3 end; the germline J gene provides the rest. The chain recombines TRBV20-1 with TRBJ2-7, with a possible D match to TRBD2 (5 bases). The CDR3 has 14 residues. V was shortened by 0 bases and J by 3 bases, with 12 bases between the two germline ends. CDR1 DFQATT and CDR2 SNEGSKA come from the germline V gene (reference sequence). The CDR3 DNA, read in part, is TGCAGTGCTAGAGATTCGAAGACTAACTACGAG. It specifies CSARDSKTNYE. The entire CDR3 protein is CSARDSKTNYEQYF.

With respect to this clone: The CDR3 end lies 3 residues beyond the end of the read and is filled in from the germline J gene. The chain combines TRBV20-1 with TRBJ2-5, with a possible D match to TRBD2 (5 bases). The CDR3 loop spans 15 amino acids. Germline V gene data show CDR1 as DFQATT and CDR2 as SNEGSKA (reference sequence). V was clipped by 3 bases and J by 1 base, with 15 bases between them. The covered CDR3 bases are TGCAGTGCTAGCCCACCGCGGGCTACCCAAGAGACC. Translation gives CSASPPRATQET. The entire CDR3 reads CSASPPRATQETQYF.

As for this clone: Read sequence stops 3 residues before the CDR3 end, and the germline J gene provides the missing end. Other DNA sequences from this sample encode an identical CDR3 as well. V gene TRBV5-6 combines with J gene TRBJ2-5, with 8 bases fitting TRBD1. The length of the CDR3 is 15 residues. Germline CDR1 and CDR2: SGHDT and YYEEEE. V shed 4 bases and J 5 bases; nucleotides not matched to a gene: 10. Incomplete CDR3 DNA: TGTGCCAGCAGCGACAGGGGTCCCTGGAAGGAGACC. Its translation: CASSDRGPWKET. The whole CDR3 sequence reads CASSDRGPWKETQYF.

Details on this clone: The CDR3 is cut off 3 residues early in the read; its end comes from the germline J gene. The chain employs TRBV5-4 and TRBJ2-3, with TRBD1 matching over 9 bases. The CDR3 length is 14 residues. CDR1 is SGHNT, CDR2 YYREEE, per germline (reference sequence). With V trimmed by 5 bases and J by 4 bases, 5 bases remained unmatched. Incomplete CDR3 DNA: TGTGCCAGCAGGCGGACAGGGGACGCAGATACG. This encodes CASRRTGDADT. The full-length CDR3 reads as CASRRTGDADTQYF.

As to this clone: The read stops 3 residues short of the end of the CDR3; the missing end is completed from the germline J gene. The rearrangement uses TRBV2 and TRBJ1-2; 7 bases are a match to TRBD1. This CDR3 has 12 amino acids. Germline V CDR1 and CDR2: SNHLY, FYNNEI. Trimming took 6 bases from V and 7 from J; bases not matched to a gene: 5. CDR3 loop: CASRATGVGYTF. Partial CDR3 DNA: TGTGCCAGCAGAGCTACAGGGGTTGGC.

On this clone itself: Sequencing ends 3 residues short of the CDR3 end; the germline J gene provides the rest. V usage is TRBV20-1 and J usage is TRBJ2-5; 7 bases line up with TRBD2. The CDR3 has 16 residues. Germline V gene data show CDR1 as DFQATT and CDR2 as SNEGSKA (reference sequence). After removal of 6 bases from V and 5 bases from J, the junction contained 18 bases not matched to a gene. CDR3 protein: CSAQRFDGGRGETQYF. The sequenced part of the CDR3 DNA is TGCAGTGCCCAGCGTTTTGATGGCGGGAGAGGGGAGACC.